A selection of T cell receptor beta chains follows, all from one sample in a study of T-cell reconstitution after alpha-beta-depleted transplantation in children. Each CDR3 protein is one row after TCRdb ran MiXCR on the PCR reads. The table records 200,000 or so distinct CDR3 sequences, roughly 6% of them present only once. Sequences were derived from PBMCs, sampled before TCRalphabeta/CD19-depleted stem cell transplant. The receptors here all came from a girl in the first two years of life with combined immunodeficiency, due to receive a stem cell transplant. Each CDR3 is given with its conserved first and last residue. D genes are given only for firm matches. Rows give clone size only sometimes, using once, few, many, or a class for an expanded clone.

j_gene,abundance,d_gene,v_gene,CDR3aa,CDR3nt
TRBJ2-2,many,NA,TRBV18,CASSPPAVGELFF,TGTGCCAGCTCACCACCGGCAGTCGGGGAGCTGTTTTTT
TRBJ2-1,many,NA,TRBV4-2,CASSQDFLDAYNEQFF,TGTGCCAGCAGCCAAGATTTTCTAGATGCCTACAATGAGCAGTTCTTC
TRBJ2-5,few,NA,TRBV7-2,CASSSSGIGETQYF,TGTGCCAGCAGCTCCTCAGGTATCGGGGAGACCCAGTACTTC
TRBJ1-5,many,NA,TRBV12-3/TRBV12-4,CASSLGYAAGNQPQHF,TGTGCCAGCAGTTTAGGCTACGCGGCCGGCAATCAGCCCCAGCATTTT
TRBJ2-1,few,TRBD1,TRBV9,CASSRPGQGAYNEQFF,TGTGCCAGCAGCCGTCCCGGACAGGGGGCGTACAATGAGCAGTTCTTC
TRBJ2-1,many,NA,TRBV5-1,CASSLGSKNEQFF,TGCGCCAGCAGCTTAGGCAGCAAGAATGAGCAGTTCTTC
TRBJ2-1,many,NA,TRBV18,CASSPGERSYNEQFF,TGTGCCAGCTCACCTGGGGAGCGGAGCTACAATGAGCAGTTCTTC
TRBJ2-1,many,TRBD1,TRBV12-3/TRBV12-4,CASSFRDREKGPGFF,TGTGCCAGCAGTTTCCGGGACAGGGAAAAGGGCCCAGGGTTCTTC
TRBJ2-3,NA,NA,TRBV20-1,CSAEPDSTDTQYF,TGCAGTGCTGAGCCTGACTCAACAGATACGCAGTATTTT
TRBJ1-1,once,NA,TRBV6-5,CASSYSTRVGANTEAFF,TGTGCCAGCAGTTACTCGACCAGGGTCGGGGCGAACACTGAAGCTTTCTTT
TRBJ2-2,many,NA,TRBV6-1,CASTLSGAGELFF,TGTGCCAGCACACTATCGGGTGCCGGGGAGCTGTTTTTT
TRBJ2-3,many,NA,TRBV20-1,CSARQADWTDTQYF,TGCAGTGCTAGACAGGCCGATTGGACAGATACGCAGTATTTT
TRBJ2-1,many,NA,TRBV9,CASSVVPLNEQFF,TGTGCCAGCAGCGTAGTCCCCCTCAATGAGCAGTTCTTC
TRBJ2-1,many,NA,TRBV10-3,CAIRDSLYNEQFF,TGTGCCATCCGGGACTCCCTCTACAATGAGCAGTTCTTC
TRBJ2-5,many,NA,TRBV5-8,CASSSGQGGQETQYF,TGTGCCAGCAGCTCGGGGCAGGGGGGACAAGAGACCCAGTACTTC
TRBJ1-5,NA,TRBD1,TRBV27,CASSWTGGNNQPQHF,TGTGCCAGCAGTTGGACAGGGGGTAACAATCAGCCCCAGCATTTT
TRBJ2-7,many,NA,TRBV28,CASSLSLGEQYF,TGTGCCAGCAGTTTATCCCTCGGTGAGCAGTACTTC
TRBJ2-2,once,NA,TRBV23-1,CASSQSVNTGELFF,TGCGCCAGCAGTCAATCTGTGAACACCGGGGAGCTGTTTTTT
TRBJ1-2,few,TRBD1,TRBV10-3,CAISESRTGGSANYGYTF,TGTGCCATCAGTGAGTCACGGACAGGGGGCAGCGCAAACTATGGCTACACCTTC
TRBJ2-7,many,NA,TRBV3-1,CASSQSLDAGEQYF,TGTGCCAGCAGCCAATCGCTAGATGCGGGCGAGCAGTACTTC
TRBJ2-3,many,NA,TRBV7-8,CASSLALLSTDTQYF,TGTGCCAGCAGCTTAGCGCTACTCAGCACAGATACGCAGTATTTT
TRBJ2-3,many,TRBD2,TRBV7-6,CASSLDVTGGLGTQYF,TGTGCCAGCAGCTTAGACGTAACGGGAGGTTTAGGAACGCAGTATTTT
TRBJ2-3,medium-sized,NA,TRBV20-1,CSASRPSTDTQYF,TGCAGTGCCTCTCGGCCGAGCACAGATACGCAGTATTTT
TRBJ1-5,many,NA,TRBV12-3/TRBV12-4,CASSLGTASNQPQHF,TGTGCCAGCAGTTTAGGAACAGCGAGCAATCAGCCCCAGCATTTT
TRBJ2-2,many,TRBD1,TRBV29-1,CSVGGQGGMTGELFF,TGCAGCGTTGGGGGACAGGGTGGAATGACCGGGGAGCTGTTTTTT
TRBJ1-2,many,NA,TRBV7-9,CASSLVGGPGGYTF,TGTGCCAGCAGCTTAGTAGGAGGACCTGGCGGCTACACCTTC
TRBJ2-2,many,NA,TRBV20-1,CTVRRNTGELFF,TGCACCGTAAGGAGGAACACCGGGGAGCTGTTTTTT
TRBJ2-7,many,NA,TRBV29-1,CSVGSSDSYEQYF,TGCAGCGTTGGGTCTAGCGACTCCTACGAGCAGTACTTC
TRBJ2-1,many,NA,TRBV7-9,CASSLTGSPDNEQFF,TGTGCCAGCAGCTTAACGGGCTCTCCGGACAATGAGCAGTTCTTC
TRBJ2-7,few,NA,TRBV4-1,CASSQDGFGAPTYEQYF,TGCGCCAGCAGCCAAGATGGATTCGGGGCGCCTACCTACGAGCAGTACTTC
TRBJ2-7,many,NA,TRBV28,CASSAFGYEQYF,TGTGCCAGCAGCGCTTTCGGCTACGAGCAGTACTTC
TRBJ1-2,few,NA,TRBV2,CASSPSNPWEANYGYTF,TGTGCCAGCAGTCCCTCTAACCCATGGGAAGCTAACTATGGCTACACCTTC
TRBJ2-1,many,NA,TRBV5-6,CASSLRFGPPSYNEQFF,TGTGCCAGCAGCTTAAGGTTCGGGCCCCCCTCCTACAATGAGCAGTTCTTC
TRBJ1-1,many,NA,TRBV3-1,CASSFRRAEAFF,TGTGCCAGCAGTTTTCGACGCGCCGAGGCTTTCTTT
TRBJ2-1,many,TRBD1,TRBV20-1,CSAPSQGDLFNEQFF,TGCAGTGCCCCCTCCCAGGGGGATCTGTTCAATGAGCAGTTCTTC
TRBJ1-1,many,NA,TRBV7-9,CASSLSSGGKGTEAFF,TGTGCCAGCAGCTTGAGTTCCGGGGGAAAAGGTACTGAAGCTTTCTTT
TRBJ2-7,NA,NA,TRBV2,CAISPEQPYEQYF,TGTGCCATATCACCGGAACAGCCCTACGAGCAGTACTTC
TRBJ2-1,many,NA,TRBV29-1,CSVGPDGYNEQFF,TGCAGCGTCGGACCGGACGGTTACAATGAGCAGTTCTTC
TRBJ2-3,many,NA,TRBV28,CASSNRDFYLTDTQYF,TGTGCCAGCAGCAACCGGGACTTCTATCTCACAGATACGCAGTATTTT
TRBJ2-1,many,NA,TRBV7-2,CASSSSGLSYNEQFF,TGTGCCAGCAGCTCCAGCGGATTATCCTACAATGAGCAGTTCTTC
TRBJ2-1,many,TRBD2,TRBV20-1,CSASKAALGVRGRAMDEQFF,TGCAGTGCTAGTAAGGCAGCACTGGGAGTTCGAGGGAGGGCCATGGATGAGCAGTTCTTC
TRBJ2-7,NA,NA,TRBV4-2,CASSQDPYGMAYEQYF,TGTGCCAGCAGCCAAGATCCATACGGAATGGCCTACGAGCAGTACTTC
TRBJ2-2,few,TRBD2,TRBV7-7,CASSPGLAGGPGELFF,TGTGCCAGCAGCCCCGGACTAGCGGGGGGGCCAGGGGAGCTGTTTTTT
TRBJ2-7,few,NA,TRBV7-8,CASSLAMGPGEQYF,TGTGCCAGCAGCTTAGCGATGGGACCCGGCGAGCAGTACTTC
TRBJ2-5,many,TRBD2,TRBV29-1,CSGGTSGGWETQYF,TGCAGCGGCGGGACTAGCGGGGGATGGGAGACCCAGTACTTC
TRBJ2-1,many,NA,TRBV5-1,CASSPEGGEQFF,TGCGCCAGCAGCCCGGAGGGTGGGGAGCAGTTCTTC
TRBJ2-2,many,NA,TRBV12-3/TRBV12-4,CASTIDTGELFF,TGTGCCAGCACCATCGACACCGGGGAGCTGTTTTTT
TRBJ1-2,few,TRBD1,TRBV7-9,CASSQGTGMSGYTF,TGTGCCAGCAGCCAAGGGACAGGGATGTCGGGCTACACCTTC
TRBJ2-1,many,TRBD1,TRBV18,CASSPDRGLYNEQFF,TGTGCCAGCTCACCGGACAGGGGCCTCTACAATGAGCAGTTCTTC
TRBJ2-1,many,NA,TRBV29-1,CSVEQREITKYNEQFF,TGCAGCGTTGAACAACGGGAGATAACCAAATACAATGAGCAGTTCTTC
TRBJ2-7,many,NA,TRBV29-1,CSVAQGWLEEQYF,TGCAGCGTTGCTCAGGGATGGTTGGAGGAGCAGTACTTC
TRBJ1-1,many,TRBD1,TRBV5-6,CASSFGLRQGAEAFF,TGTGCCAGCAGCTTTGGGTTGAGACAGGGGGCTGAAGCTTTCTTT
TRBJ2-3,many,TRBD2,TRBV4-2,CASSQVPAGAYTQYF,TGTGCCAGCAGCCAAGTGCCAGCGGGAGCGTATACGCAGTATTTT
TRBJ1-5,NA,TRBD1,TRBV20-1,CSAESRDRAYQPQHF,TGCAGTGCCGAGAGCCGGGACAGGGCCTATCAGCCCCAGCATTTT